This T cell receptor beta chain was retrieved from a study of OX40 agonist ivuxolimab in advanced cancers. As for the study in general: Partial response was recorded in three patients: one hepatocellular carcinoma and two cutaneous melanoma cases.

Method: immunoSEQ multiplex PCR; TCRdb's copy keeps in-frame clones and lacks some. The top ten clones hold roughly 3% of a sample with around 69,000 clones, less than 90% of them seen once. Study results and limitations: Some patients who did not respond also had low normalized T-cell clonal expansion.

With respect to this clone: What it binds is not known.

V was shortened by 0 bases and J by 7 bases, with 6 bases between the two germline ends. CDR1 LGHNA and CDR2 YNFKEQ come from the germline V gene. CDR3 length: 12 residues. J is TRBJ2-5 and V is TRBV4-2, with D possibly TRBD2 on 5 matching bases. Here the sequenced sample was CD4+ or CD8+ T cells sorted from blood, taken in a trial of the OX40 agonist ivuxolimab. This sequence originates from an adult with an advanced solid tumor such as melanoma, head and neck, liver or kidney cancer. CDR3 in DNA: TGTGCCAGCAGCCAAGAACGGGGGACCCAGTACTTC. This sequence encodes CASSQERGTQYF.